The 17 T cell receptor beta chains listed next were all sequenced from one sample in a study of T-cell memory formation after mild COVID-19 (dated by TCRdb to 2020 to 2023). The library came from 5' RACE. This sample was sequenced with an Illumina NovaSeq 6000. Using fastp trimming at Q25 and MiXCR clonotype assembly, TCRdb reanalyzed the public sequencing data and kept in-frame beta chains. Merged by CDR3 protein, the rows form single entries marked with the most common genes and DNA. The sample table shows about 350,000 distinct CDR3 sequences, and 20% to 25% are seen once. Under 25% of the sample rests with the top ten. Sequenced: PBMCs or a T cell subset sorted from them (not recorded which). The source of these receptors is a man in his late teens or twenties who had mild COVID-19 (a few samples of this study predate the infection). The sample titles of this study are shuffled in the database, so cell type and time point are left out; the donor was told from shared clones.

The table lists this clonotype with a few counts. The V gene is TRBV5-1, the J gene TRBJ2-1, with 8 nucleotides matching TRBD2. The CDR3 runs to 14 residues. Losses at the gene ends were 2 bases for V and 7 bases for J; bases not matched to a gene: 5. Germline V CDR1 and CDR2: SGHRS, YFSETQ. CDR3 residues: CASSFDSGVNEQFF. As DNA, the CDR3 is TGCGCCAGCAGCTTCGATAGCGGGGTAAATGAGCAGTTCTTC.

The rearrangement links TRBV4-3 to TRBJ2-2; possibly TRBD1 for D (7 bases). The germline V and J ends were trimmed by 4 bases and 2 bases, with 17 bases remaining between them. CDR3 length equals 17 residues. Germline V gene lookup returns CDR1 LGHNA and CDR2 YSLEER. The CDR3: CASSPSAGQHNTGELFF. CDR3 in DNA: TGCGCCAGCAGCCCCTCGGCGGGACAGCATAACACCGGGGAGCTGTTTTTT.

The rearrangement joins TRBV24-1 to TRBJ1-5; D perhaps matches TRBD1 (5 bases). V shed 3 bases and J shed 2 bases, with 10 bases lying between them. Per the germline V gene, CDR1 is KGHDR and CDR2 is SFDVKD. The CDR3 consists of 15 residues. The CDR3 DNA reads as TGTGCCACCAGTGATCAGGGATACGGCAATCAGCCCCAGCATTTT. Its protein product is CATSDQGYGNQPQHF.

The CDR3 bases are TGTGCCAGCAGCCAATTACCGGGGGAGCTGTTTTTT. This sequence encodes CASSQLPGELFF. The chain employs TRBV14 and TRBJ2-2; D is unresolved. Germline V gene data show CDR1 as SGHDN and CDR2 as FVKESK. Trimming left V 2 bases short and J 8 bases short, with 6 bases between. The length of the CDR3 is 12 residues.

J is TRBJ2-7 and V is TRBV20-1, with unresolved D. The CDR3 consists of 14 residues. V was shortened by 6 bases and J by 0 bases, with 15 bases between the two germline ends. CDR1 is DFQATT, CDR2 SNEGSKA, per germline (reference sequence). For the CDR3, the DNA is TGCAGTGCCTCGGGCGGAAGGAACTCCTACGAGCAGTACTTC. Protein product: CSASGGRNSYEQYF.

This chain links TRBV6-1 with TRBJ1-2, with D possibly matching TRBD1 (6 bases). The V and J ends lost 3 bases and 14 bases respectively, with 16 bases between them. From germline, CDR1 is MNHNS and CDR2 SASEGT. This CDR3 spans 12 amino acids. The CDR3 loop reads CASSEGGPVWTF. The DNA of the CDR3 is TGTGCCAGCAGTGAGGGGGGCCCCGTCTGGACCTTC.

The rearrangement uses TRBV6-1 and TRBJ2-1; D is undetermined. V was shortened by 10 bases and J by 7 bases, with 14 bases between the two germline ends. The CDR3 is 12 residues long. Germline V CDR1 and CDR2: MNHNS, SASEGT. DNA for the CDR3: TGTGCCATCCACTCCCTGGGTAATGAGCAGTTCTTC. Translated: CAIHSLGNEQFF.

This clonotype appeared a few times. The CDR3 here is CASRSGGDAGGNTIYF. The DNA for the CDR3 is TGTGCCAGCAGGTCAGGGGGCGATGCAGGAGGAAACACCATATATTTT. The V call is TRBV6-5, the J call TRBJ1-3, with 8 bases lining up with TRBD1. CDR1 MNHEY and CDR2 SVGAGI come from the germline V gene. The J segment lost 4 bases and the V segment lost 6 bases, leaving 11 bases of the junction unmatched. The CDR3 is 16 residues long.

V usage is TRBV12-3 or TRBV12-4 and J usage is TRBJ2-7; D possibly corresponds to TRBD1 (6 bases). Trimming took 4 bases from V and 6 from J, leaving 16 bases between them. The CDR3 extends over 14 amino acids. The DNA for the CDR3 is TGTGCCAGCAGTTCACAGGGAGCAGCTGGCGAGCAGTACTTC. Protein: CASSSQGAAGEQYF.

The rearrangement uses TRBV11-2 and TRBJ1-2; 7 bases are a match to TRBD1. Germline CDR1 and CDR2: SGHAT and FQNNGV. The CDR3 has 16 amino acids. Trimming cost V 3 bases and J 6 bases; bases outside gene matches: 13. CDR3: CASSLDSTGRENGYTF. The CDR3 DNA reads as TGTGCCAGCAGCTTGGATTCGACAGGGCGGGAAAATGGCTACACCTTC.

This clonotype has a handful of counts. The rearrangement uses TRBV20-1 and TRBJ2-1; 10 bases map to TRBD2. V lost 4 bases, J lost 12 bases, and 9 bases stayed unmatched. The CDR3 is made up of 13 amino acids. CDR1 and CDR2 from the germline V gene are DFQATT and SNEGSKA (reference sequence). The CDR3 DNA follows: TGCAGTGCTAAGAGCGGGGGGGGTTTGGTGCAGTTCTTC. Residues: CSAKSGGGLVQFF.

CDR3 DNA sequence: TGTGCCATCCGGACAGGGTCGAACACTGAAGCTTTCTTT. This codes for CAIRTGSNTEAFF. This chain joins TRBV10-3 and TRBJ1-1, with 8 bases fitting TRBD1. The length of the CDR3 is 13 residues. CDR1 is ENHRY and CDR2 is SYGVKD in the germline V gene. Losses at the gene ends were 8 bases for V and 1 base for J; bases not matched to a gene: 3.

The V gene is TRBV10-2, the J gene TRBJ2-7, with a possible D match to TRBD2 (5 bases). Germline loops: CDR1 WSHSY, CDR2 SAAADI. The CDR3 totals 14 residues. Trimming cost V 5 bases and J 2 bases, with 13 bases left between them. CDR3 DNA: TGCGCCAGCAGTCCTGGCGGACTTCCCTACGAGCAGTACTTC. Translation: CASSPGGLPYEQYF.

This clonotype was found a few times. V is TRBV12-3 or TRBV12-4 and J is TRBJ2-3; D assignment may be TRBD1 or TRBD2 (5 bases each). Trimming pared 6 bases from V and 6 bases from J, leaving 13 bases between. CDR3 length: 13 amino acids. The CDR3 spells CASSIGTADTQYF. The DNA for the CDR3 is TGTGCCAGCAGCATAGGGACCGCGGATACGCAGTATTTT.

V is TRBV18 and J is TRBJ2-1, with D perhaps matching TRBD1 (6 bases). Trimming cost V 11 bases and J 4 bases, with 18 bases left between them. The germline V gene has CDR1 KGHSH and CDR2 LQKENI. The CDR3 covers 14 residues. The CDR3: CASLRDNTYNEQFF. In DNA, the CDR3 is TGTGCCTCTCTCAGGGACAATACTTACAATGAGCAGTTCTTC.

The chain joins TRBV12-3 or TRBV12-4 to TRBJ1-2, with D perhaps matching TRBD1 (6 bases). V lost 6 bases and J lost 8, with 16 bases in between. The CDR3 is 13 residues long. This CDR3 reads CASSDRAGDGYTF. CDR3 nucleotides: TGTGCCAGCAGCGATCGGGCAGGGGACGGCTACACCTTC.

Regarding this clonotype: The junction departs from the called germline gene at one end, perhaps through a read error. V gene TRBV4-3 combines with J gene TRBJ1-5, with 7 bases that match TRBD1. CDR1 is LGHNA and CDR2 is YSLEER in the germline V gene. CDR3 size: 17 residues. The CDR3 spells CASSQDRRQGGNQPQHF. The CDR3 DNA sequence: TGCGCCAGCAGCCAAGACAGACGACAGGGAGGGAATCAACCCCAGCATTTT.